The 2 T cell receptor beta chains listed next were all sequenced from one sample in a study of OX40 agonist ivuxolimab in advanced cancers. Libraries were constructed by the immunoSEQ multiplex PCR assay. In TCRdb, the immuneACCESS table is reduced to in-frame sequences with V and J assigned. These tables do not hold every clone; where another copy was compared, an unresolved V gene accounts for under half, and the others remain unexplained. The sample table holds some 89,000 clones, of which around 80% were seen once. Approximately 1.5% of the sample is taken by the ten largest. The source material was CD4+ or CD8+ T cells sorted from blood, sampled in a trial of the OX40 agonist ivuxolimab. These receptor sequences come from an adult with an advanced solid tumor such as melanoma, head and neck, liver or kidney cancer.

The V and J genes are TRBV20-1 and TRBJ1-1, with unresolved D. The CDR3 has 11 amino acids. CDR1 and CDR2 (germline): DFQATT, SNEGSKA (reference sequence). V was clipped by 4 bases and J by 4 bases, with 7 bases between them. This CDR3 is CSANLGTEAFF. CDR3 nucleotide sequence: TGCAGTGCTAACCTGGGCACTGAAGCTTTCTTT.

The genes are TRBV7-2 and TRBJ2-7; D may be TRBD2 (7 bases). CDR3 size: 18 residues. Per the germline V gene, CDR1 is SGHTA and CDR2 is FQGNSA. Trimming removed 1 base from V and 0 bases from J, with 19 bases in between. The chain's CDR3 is CASSLVRRGGASSYEQYF. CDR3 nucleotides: TGTGCCAGCAGCTTAGTTCGTCGAGGGGGGGCTAGCTCCTACGAGCAGTACTTC.